This T cell receptor (beta chain) was identified in a study of blood T cell repertoires in COVID-19. Study-wide context: Collection of acute and convalescent COVID-19 samples took place in the United States, Italy and Spain. The cDNA or gDNA used as material had been derived from T cells, B-cell-depleted T cells, or PBMCs.

In the study's own analysis: Amplifying reference gene primers gave estimates of nucleated cell counts. Sequencing was performed with immunoSEQ multiplex PCR; in TCRdb, only in-frame clones are kept and a portion is missing. V, J and clone size are those of that table, while D and trimming were read from the DNA. The table lists fewer than 70,000 clones, over 75% of them singletons. The specimen was peripheral blood. The clonotype originates from a woman over 75 with active COVID-19.

CDR3 sequence (DNA): TGTGCCAGCAGCGTCACTAGCGGGGGTCACCAAGAGACCCAGTACTTC. Its translation: CASSVTSGGHQETQYF. The chain is built from TRBV7-9 and TRBJ2-5, with TRBD2 identical over 11 bases. Germline CDR1 and CDR2: SEHNR and FQNEAQ (reference sequence). The CDR3 totals 16 residues. V lost 5 bases, J lost 0 bases, and 5 bases stayed unmatched.